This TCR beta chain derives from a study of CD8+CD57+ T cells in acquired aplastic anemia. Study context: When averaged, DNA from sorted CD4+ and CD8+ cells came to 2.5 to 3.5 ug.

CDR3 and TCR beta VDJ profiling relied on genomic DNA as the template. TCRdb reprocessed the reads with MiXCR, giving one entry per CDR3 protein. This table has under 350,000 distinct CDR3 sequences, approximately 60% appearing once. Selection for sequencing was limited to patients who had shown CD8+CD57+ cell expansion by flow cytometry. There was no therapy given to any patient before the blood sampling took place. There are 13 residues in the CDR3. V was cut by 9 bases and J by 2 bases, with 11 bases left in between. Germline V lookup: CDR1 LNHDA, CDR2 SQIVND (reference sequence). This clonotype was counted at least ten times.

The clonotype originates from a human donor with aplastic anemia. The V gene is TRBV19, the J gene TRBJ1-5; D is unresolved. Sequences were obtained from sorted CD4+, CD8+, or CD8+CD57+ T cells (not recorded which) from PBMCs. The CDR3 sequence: CASIPAGNQPQHF. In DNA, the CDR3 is TGTGCCAGCATCCCGGCGGGCAATCAGCCCCAGCATTTT.